The 11 T cell receptor beta chains given below trace back to one sample, sequenced in a study of CD8+ T cells in alopecia areata. Treatment defined: oral pan-JAK inhibitor, 5-10 mg twice daily. cDNA reverse transcribed from extracted RNA served as the sequencing template. Sequencing used immunoSEQ multiplex PCR; TCRdb keeps in-frame clones, though not all of them. The profile shows about 140,000 clones, less than 70% of them singletons. The sequencing used CD8+ T cells sorted from blood, collected at week 4, from a patient treated with tofacitinib. The receptors here all came from a human donor with alopecia areata.

The V and J genes are TRBV13 and TRBJ2-7; 7 bases match TRBD2. J was trimmed by 3 bases and V by 2 bases; bases with no gene match: 1. In germline, CDR1 is PRHDT, CDR2 FYEKMQ (reference sequence). The CDR3 runs to 13 residues. In DNA, the CDR3 is TGTGCCAGCAGCTTAAGGACTAGCTACGAGCAGTACTTC. It translates to CASSLRTSYEQYF.

This clone was counted once. The rearrangement links TRBV6-5 to TRBJ1-2; 8 bases align to TRBD1. V dropped 4 bases and J dropped 4; count of bases not matched to a gene: 8. The CDR3 totals 15 residues. Germline-derived CDR1 and CDR2 are MNHEY and SVGAGI. The CDR3 coding sequence is TGTGCCAGCAGTTCTCCCGGACAGGGCGGCTATGGCTACACCTTC. It specifies CASSSPGQGGYGYTF.

The chain couples TRBV5-4 to TRBJ2-5; D is unclear. The CDR3 runs 12 residues. The germline CDR1 and CDR2 sequences are SGHNT and YYREEE (reference sequence). Between the trimmed V and J ends, which lost 1 base and 0 bases, there was a span of 1 base. The CDR3 region is CASSLYQETQYF. CDR3 bases: TGTGCCAGCAGCTTGTACCAAGAGACCCAGTACTTC.

CDR3 sequence reads: CASSYGERYYEQYF. CDR3 DNA: TGTGCCAGCAGTTACGGGGAGAGATACTACGAGCAGTACTTC. This sequence joins TRBV6-5 and TRBJ2-7, with D perhaps matching TRBD2 (5 bases). Germline V gene data show CDR1 as MNHEY and CDR2 as SVGAGI. The CDR3 totals 14 residues. V was cut by 2 bases and J by 3 bases, with 11 bases left in between.

The J gene is TRBJ1-4, the V gene TRBV2, with D unclear. The CDR3 is made up of 18 amino acids. Germline CDR1 SNHLY, CDR2 FYNNEI. The V end was cut by 5 bases, the J end by 0 bases, with 19 bases between. The CDR3 region has the DNA TGTGCCAGCAGTCCTGTTAATCCAGCACTTGCAACTAATGAAAAACTGTTTTTT. Residues: CASSPVNPALATNEKLFF.

V gene TRBV27 combines with J gene TRBJ1-2; TRBD1 aligns across 10 bases. Trimming at V came to 5 bases and at J to 7 bases, leaving 4 bases not matched to a gene. The CDR3 is made up of 13 amino acids. Germline CDR1 reads MNHEY; CDR2 reads SMNVEV (reference sequence). The chain's CDR3 is CASSDRGRVGYTF. DNA for the CDR3: TGTGCCAGCAGTGACAGGGGGCGCGTTGGCTACACCTTC.

This clone was detected once. V and J are TRBV20-1 and TRBJ2-7; D might be TRBD1 or TRBD2, each matching 5 bases. The CDR3 spans 11 residues. V was cut by 3 bases and J by 5 bases, with 8 bases left in between. The germline CDR1 and CDR2 sequences are DFQATT and SNEGSKA (reference sequence). In DNA, the CDR3 is TGCAGTGCTAGGTCGGGGCACGAGCAGTACTTC. Its translation is CSARSGHEQYF.

For the CDR3, the DNA is TGTGCCAGCAGCTCCCCGGAGATACTGTACAATGAGCAGTTCTTC. Its translation: CASSSPEILYNEQFF. This chain joins TRBV5-4 and TRBJ2-1, with D unresolved. Germline V gene data show CDR1 as SGHNT and CDR2 as YYREEE (reference sequence). The CDR3 covers 15 residues. Trimming took 3 bases from V and 4 from J, leaving 14 bases between them.

V is TRBV30 and J is TRBJ1-6; 7 bases line up with TRBD1. In germline, CDR1 is GTSNPN, CDR2 SVGIG (reference sequence). V dropped 7 bases and J dropped 9; count of bases not matched to a gene: 6. The CDR3 runs to 12 residues. The CDR3 sequence is CASGEGASPLHF. For the CDR3, the DNA is TGTGCCTCTGGAGAGGGGGCTTCACCCCTCCACTTT. The complete variable domain, with remaining parts taken from reference TRBV30 and TRBJ1-6, reads SQTIHQWPATLVQPVGSPLSLECTVEGTSNPNLYWYRQAAGRGLQLLFYSVGIGQISSEVPQNLSASRPQDRQFILSSKKLLLSDSGFYLCASGEGASPLHFGNGTRLTVT.

V gene TRBV13 combines with J gene TRBJ2-3; the match to TRBD2 covers 8 bases. The CDR3 runs 13 residues. Germline V gives CDR1 PRHDT, CDR2 FYEKMQ (reference sequence). Trimming removed 9 bases from V and 5 bases from J; junction bases left unmatched: 7. The CDR3 here is CASLSGGGDTQYF. DNA of the CDR3: TGTGCCAGTCTAAGCGGGGGAGGAGATACGCAGTATTTT.

The V and J genes are TRBV15 and TRBJ2-1; 8 nucleotides agree with TRBD1. From germline, CDR1 is LNHNV and CDR2 YYDKDF (reference sequence). The CDR3 runs to 17 residues. J gave up 2 bases and V 3 bases, and 9 bases lay outside the gene matches. The CDR3, as DNA: TGTGCCACCAGCAGCGAATCAGGGGGCAATACCTACAATGAGCAGTTCTTC. Protein: CATSSESGGNTYNEQFF. Full variable domain (missing parts from reference TRBV15 and TRBJ2-1): DAMVIQNPRYQVTQFGKPVTLSCSQTLNHNVMYWYQQKSSQAPKLLFHYYDKDFNNEADTPDNFQSRRPNTSFCFLDIRSPGLGDTAMYLCATSSESGGNTYNEQFFGPGTRLTVL.